This TCR beta chain was found in a study of post-analysis software for immune sequencing data. Study details: Patients had relapsing-remitting, secondary progressive or progressive-relapsing multiple sclerosis; some lacked subtype.

The germline CDR1 and CDR2 sequences are MGHRA and YSYEKL. Trimming removed 1 base from V and 0 bases from J, with 11 bases in between. The CDR3 spans 16 residues. Prepared libraries of TCR beta cDNA carried unique molecular identifiers. Once about 0.95 to 10 million T cells were used, hundreds of thousands of cDNA molecules resulted. Each CDR3 protein is one row after TCRdb ran MiXCR on the PCR reads. The sample has 740,000 or so distinct CDR3 sequences; about 53% are singletons. General study results and limits: In patients, about 5 TRBV segments were more frequent than in controls, with TRBV5-6, TRBV5-1 and TRBV20-1 among them. Samples from a shared batch, those prepared together, strongly co-clustered by F measure.

This clonotype was seen a few times. The antigen is undetermined. The origin of this receptor is a girl aged 5 to 17 with multiple sclerosis. Sequencing was done on a sample of blood. The genes are TRBV4-1 and TRBJ2-3; weak D call: TRBD2 (7 bases). CDR3 residues: CASSQVGGQSTDTQYF. The CDR3 region has the DNA TGCGCCAGCAGCCAAGTGGGGGGGCAGAGCACAGATACGCAGTATTTT.